Presented here are 21 T cell receptor beta chains from one specimen sequenced in a study of PD-L1 blockade in urothelial cancer (dated by TCRdb to about 2017). To prepare the library, the immunoSEQ multiplex PCR assay was applied. TCRdb holds this immuneACCESS table with in-frame rearrangements only. Some clones are missing; in checked studies, unresolved V genes explain under half, and the rest has no known cause. The sample data list approximately 48,000 clones, and around 87% of these were observed just once. The top ten constitute 16% of the sample. The material was PBMCs, obtained around atezolizumab (anti-PD-L1) treatment. The origin of the receptors is a man aged 55 to 70 with urothelial cancer.

The J gene is TRBJ2-7, the V gene TRBV11-2; D is uncertain. Germline CDR1 and CDR2: SGHAT and FQNNGV. V was cut by 0 bases and J by 7 bases, with 16 bases left in between. CDR3 length equals 15 residues. The chain's CDR3 is CASSLDLSRSWEQYF. CDR3 coding DNA: TGTGCCAGCAGCTTAGATCTAAGCAGGTCCTGGGAGCAGTACTTC. The full variable domain, in which reference TRBV11-2 and TRBJ2-7 provide the parts outside the CDR3, is EAGVAQSPRYKIIEKRQSVAFWCNPISGHATLYWYQQILGQGPKLLIQFQNNGVVDDSQLPKDRFSAERLKGVDSTLKIQPAKLEDSAVYLCASSLDLSRSWEQYFGPGTRLTVT.

This chain joins TRBV19 and TRBJ1-1; 7 bases agree with TRBD1. The CDR3 covers 15 residues. Germline V CDR1 and CDR2: LNHDA, SQIVND (reference sequence). The junction had 6 bases not matched to a gene; V was cut back by 4 bases and J by 1 base. The CDR3 reads CASSKHRGRNTEAFF. CDR3 bases: TGTGCCAGTAGTAAACACAGGGGTAGGAACACTGAAGCTTTCTTT.

V usage is TRBV6-5 and J usage is TRBJ2-6, with a possible D match to TRBD1 (5 bases). V lost 6 bases, J lost 2 bases, and 11 bases lay in between. Germline V gives CDR1 MNHEY, CDR2 SVGAGI. This CDR3 is 15 amino acids long. CDR3 sequence (DNA): TGTGCCAGCAGACCTCAGGGAACTGGGGCCAACGTCCTGACTTTC. It specifies CASRPQGTGANVLTF.

The chain has TRBV7-9 and TRBJ1-2, with 7 bases lining up with TRBD1. Germline trimming cut 0 bases from V and 4 bases from J; bases unmatched to any gene: 8. Looked up from germline, CDR1 is SEHNR and CDR2 is FQNEAQ (reference sequence). The CDR3 is made up of 16 amino acids. The CDR3 sequence is CASSLAGDSQIYGYTF. The CDR3 bases are TGTGCCAGCAGCTTAGCTGGGGACAGCCAAATCTATGGCTACACCTTC.

This chain connects TRBV5-6 to TRBJ1-5; D gene uncertain. The germline gives CDR1 SGHDT, CDR2 YYEEEE. The CDR3 has 13 residues. V lost 0 bases and J 7 bases, leaving 8 bases between the germline ends. CDR3 loop: CASSLEEGQPQHF. The CDR3 DNA reads as TGTGCCAGCAGCTTGGAGGAGGGACAGCCCCAGCATTTT.

Regarding this clone: Within the sample, other DNA sequences also encode this same CDR3. This sequence joins TRBV7-2 and TRBJ2-7; D is uncertain. Germline loops: CDR1 SGHTA, CDR2 FQGNSA. Trimming stripped 1 base from V and 1 base from J, with 8 bases between. The CDR3 is made up of 14 amino acids. CDR3 sequence reads: CASSLVGQSYEQYF. CDR3 DNA: TGTGCCAGCAGCTTAGTGGGCCAGTCCTACGAGCAGTACTTC. Drawing the rest from reference TRBV7-2 and TRBJ2-7, the complete variable domain is GAGVSQSPSNKVTEKGKDVELRCDPISGHTALYWYRQSLGQGLEFLIYFQGNSAPDKSGLPSDRFSAERTGGSVSTLTIQRTQQEDSAVYLCASSLVGQSYEQYFGPGTRLTVT.

The rearrangement joins TRBV30 to TRBJ1-2; D gene ambiguous. The CDR3 loop spans 13 amino acids. In germline, CDR1 is GTSNPN, CDR2 SVGIG (reference sequence). Trimming took off 5 bases at V and 5 bases at J, with 15 bases between the two ends. The CDR3 sequence is CAWGPGTVYGYTF. CDR3 in DNA: TGTGCCTGGGGTCCGGGAACAGTATATGGCTACACCTTC. The full variable domain, its missing parts supplied by reference TRBV30 and TRBJ1-2, is SQTIHQWPATLVQPVGSPLSLECTVEGTSNPNLYWYRQAAGRGLQLLFYSVGIGQISSEVPQNLSASRPQDRQFILSSKKLLLSDSGFYLCAWGPGTVYGYTFGSGTRLTVV.

The rearrangement uses TRBV5-1 and TRBJ2-7; D perhaps matches TRBD2 (5 bases). The CDR3 sequence is 13 residues long. Trimming removed 0 bases at V and 4 bases at J, with 8 bases between. Germline loops: CDR1 SGHRS, CDR2 YFSETQ. In DNA form, the CDR3 reads TGCGCCAGCAGCTTGGCGGAGGATTACGAGCAGTACTTC. Translation gives CASSLAEDYEQYF.

V and J are TRBV2 and TRBJ2-1, with 9 bases fitting TRBD2. The CDR3 extends over 14 amino acids. V shed 4 bases, J shed 5 bases, and the junction held 3 bases outside the gene matches. The V gene's germline CDR1 is SNHLY and CDR2 FYNNEI. CDR3 nucleotides: TGTGCCAGCAGTGCCTGGACTAGCGACAATGAGCAGTTCTTC. It is translated as CASSAWTSDNEQFF.

The J gene is TRBJ2-1, the V gene TRBV5-1; 9 nucleotides agree with TRBD2. This CDR3 has 16 amino acids. The germline V gene has CDR1 SGHRS and CDR2 YFSETQ. The V and J ends lost 0 bases and 2 bases, in that order; junction bases with no gene match: 3. The CDR3 reads CASSLASGVTYNEQFF. CDR3 sequence (DNA): TGCGCCAGCAGCTTGGCTAGCGGGGTCACCTACAATGAGCAGTTCTTC.

This clone came up once. The chain has TRBV11-2 and TRBJ2-7; TRBD2 matches at 10 bases. The trim removed 4 bases at V and 3 bases at J, leaving 6 bases unmatched. Germline assignment: CDR1 SGHAT and CDR2 FQNNGV. This CDR3 comprises 15 residues. As DNA, the CDR3 is TGTGCCAGCAGCTACCGTAGGACTAGCGGCTACGAGCAGTACTTC. The encoded protein is CASSYRRTSGYEQYF.

The chain is built from TRBV9 and TRBJ2-2; no definite D call. CDR3 size: 13 residues. V dropped 3 bases and J dropped 5 bases, with 8 bases sitting between them. Germline-derived CDR1 and CDR2 are SGDLS and YYNGEE. CDR3 loop: CASSGQVTGELFF. The CDR3 DNA sequence: TGTGCCAGCAGCGGGCAGGTTACCGGGGAGCTGTTTTTT.

V is TRBV11-3 and J is TRBJ1-2; D remains ambiguous. The V and J ends lost 0 bases and 4 bases respectively, with 6 bases between them. The germline gives CDR1 SGHNT, CDR2 YENEEA. There are 13 residues in the CDR3. CDR3 in amino acids: CASSLDTSYGYTF. As DNA, the CDR3 is TGTGCCAGCAGCTTAGACACATCCTATGGCTACACCTTC.

The chain joins TRBV6-5 to TRBJ2-7, with a possible D match to TRBD2 (6 bases). V shed 10 bases and J shed 2 bases, with 12 bases lying between them. Germline CDR1 MNHEY, CDR2 SVGAGI. CDR3 size: 12 residues. The CDR3 sequence is CATKPGAYEQYF. In DNA, the CDR3 is TGTGCCACCAAACCGGGGGCCTACGAGCAGTACTTC.

This rearrangement joins TRBV7-9 to TRBJ1-4; TRBD1 aligns across 10 bases. The CDR3 consists of 15 residues. Trimming took 5 bases from V and 5 from J; bases not matched to a gene: 5. CDR1 SEHNR and CDR2 FQNEAQ come from the germline V gene (reference sequence). The CDR3 region has the DNA TGTGCCAGCAGCCAACGGACAGGGGGGAATGAAAAACTGTTTTTT. Its protein is CASSQRTGGNEKLFF.

The V gene is TRBV6-4, the J gene TRBJ1-2; unclear D gene. Germline values: CDR1 MRHNA, CDR2 SNTAGT. The CDR3 totals 14 residues. V lost 3 bases and J 7 bases, leaving 15 bases between the germline ends. CDR3 sequence (DNA): TGTGCCAGCAGTGAAGAGAGGGCTTTGGGTGGCTACACCTTC. This codes for CASSEERALGGYTF.

The chain couples TRBV7-6 to TRBJ2-7, with TRBD2 matching 9 bases. Germline CDR1 is SGHVS and CDR2 is FNYEAQ. Germline trimming cut 1 base from V and 0 bases from J; bases unmatched to any gene: 7. This CDR3 is 17 amino acids long. This chain's CDR3 is CASSLGPVSGGSYEQYF. CDR3 nucleotides: TGTGCCAGCAGCTTAGGCCCGGTTAGCGGGGGCTCCTACGAGCAGTACTTC.

This rearrangement joins TRBV5-1 to TRBJ2-7; D is unclear. Germline CDR1 SGHRS, CDR2 YFSETQ. The CDR3 is 12 residues long. V lost 1 base to trimming and J lost 3 bases, with 5 bases between them. The CDR3 is CASSLSRYEQYF. CDR3 coding DNA: TGCGCCAGCAGCTTGTCTCGCTACGAGCAGTACTTC. The variable domain in full, with the rest retrieved from reference TRBV5-1 and TRBJ2-7, is KAGVTQTPRYLIKTRGQQVTLSCSPISGHRSVSWYQQTPGQGLQFLFEYFSETQRNKGNFPGRFSGRQFSNSRSEMNVSTLELGDSALYLCASSLSRYEQYFGPGTRLTVT.

V is TRBV4-3 and J is TRBJ2-7; 11 bases align to TRBD1. Germline assignment: CDR1 LGHNA and CDR2 YSLEER. The V and J ends lost 0 bases and 3 bases, in that order; junction bases with no gene match: 4. The CDR3 has 16 residues. CDR3: CASSQDLGQGGYEQYF. The CDR3 DNA sequence: TGCGCCAGCAGCCAAGATCTGGGACAGGGGGGCTACGAGCAGTACTTC.

This clone was counted a single time. The rearrangement links TRBV5-6 to TRBJ1-6; TRBD1 agrees at 7 bases. CDR1 SGHDT and CDR2 YYEEEE come from the germline V gene. This CDR3 comprises 16 residues. The ends lost 2 bases at V and 7 bases at J; junction bases unmatched: 9. The DNA of the CDR3 is TGTGCCAGCAGCTTATACCCGGGACAGTTGAATTCACCCCTCCACTTT. Translated: CASSLYPGQLNSPLHF.

The V and J genes are TRBV27 and TRBJ2-7, with 8 bases lining up with TRBD2. Trimming cost V 1 base and J 3 bases; bases outside gene matches: 2. The CDR3 is 14 amino acids. From germline, CDR1 is MNHEY and CDR2 SMNVEV (reference sequence). CDR3 residues: CASSLLAGNYEQYF. The CDR3 nucleotides read TGTGCCAGCAGTTTATTAGCGGGAAACTACGAGCAGTACTTC.